The present TCR beta chain was sequenced within a study of blood T cell repertoires in COVID-19. The table lists this clone with a count of one. This table comes from immunoSEQ multiplex PCR, and its TCRdb copy is limited to in-frame clones, with some not included. The table shows roughly 75,000 clones, with about 86% occurring only once. Germline V gene lookup returns CDR1 MDHEN and CDR2 SYDVKM. Trimming at V came to 2 bases and at J to 3 bases, leaving 3 bases not matched to a gene. CDR3 length: 15 amino acids. The V call is TRBV28, the J call TRBJ2-2, with 7 bases that match TRBD1. The sequence was obtained from a man in his 70s with acute or convalescent COVID-19. The specimen was peripheral blood. The CDR3 protein is CASSLDRADTGELFF. CDR3 nucleotides: TGTGCCAGCAGTTTAGACAGGGCGGACACCGGGGAGCTGTTTTTT.